This T cell receptor (beta chain) emerged from a study of early T cells in non-severe SARS-CoV-2 infection. The table lists this clonotype with many counts. J was trimmed by 3 bases and V by 7 bases; bases with no gene match: 16. This CDR3 is built from 17 residues. Per the germline V gene, CDR1 is MNHEY and CDR2 is SMNVEV (reference sequence). TCRdb analysed the 5' RACE reads with MiXCR anew, one entry per CDR3 protein. The sample records around 60,000 distinct CDR3 sequences, roughly 9.7% being singletons. V usage is TRBV27 and J usage is TRBJ1-2; 8 nucleotides align to TRBD1. Sequenced sample: whole blood. This sequence was found in an adult who was a healthcare worker with PCR-confirmed SARS-CoV-2 infection or an uninfected control (not recorded which). The CDR3 DNA reads as TGTGCCAGCACCACGATTGGACAGGGCCTTTCTGACTATGGCTACACCTTC. Translated, it gives CASTTIGQGLSDYGYTF.